One TCR beta chain is described in this entry. A junction boundary mismatches the germline segment, possibly from a read error. The length of the CDR3 is 11 residues. Germline values: CDR1 DFQATT, CDR2 SNEGSKA (reference sequence). This record comes from a study of blood T cell repertoires in COVID-19. Profiling relied on immunoSEQ multiplex PCR, and the TCRdb table lists in-frame clones only, not all of them. Of about 270,000 clones listed, approximately 89% are singletons. The clonotype comes from a man aged 35 to 55 who had recovered from COVID-19. Sequencing input: peripheral blood. The genes are TRBV20-1 and TRBJ1-6, with a tentative D call TRBD1 (6 bases). The chain's CDR3 is CSAQLGDRTLF. CDR3 nucleotides: TGCAGTGCACAATTAGGTGACAGGACTTTGTTT.